This TCR beta chain emerged from a study of blood T cell repertoires in COVID-19. About the study: T cells, B-cell-depleted T cells, or PBMCs provided the cDNA or gDNA that served as material.

Data came from immunoSEQ multiplex PCR; TCRdb stores just in-frame clones and leaves some out. Of 130,000 to 150,000 clones listed, about 80% were seen once; the top ten hold 5% to 7.5%. CDR1 is SEHNR, CDR2 FQNEAQ, per germline (reference sequence). Trimming removed 5 bases from V and 6 bases from J, with 9 bases in between. The CDR3 length is 12 residues. The chain couples TRBV7-9 to TRBJ2-3; possibly TRBD2 for D (6 bases). The sequenced sample consisted of peripheral blood. This receptor was obtained from a human donor in a cohort sampled during active COVID-19. CDR3 in amino acids: CASSPRGDTQYF. The CDR3 DNA reads as TGTGCCAGCAGCCCTCGGGGGGATACGCAGTATTTT.